One and the same sample provided the 23 T cell receptor beta chains below, sequenced in a study of T cell repertoires in cytomegalovirus infection. Via MiXCR, TCRdb re-called the reads, giving one row per CDR3 protein. The sample has around 540,000 distinct CDR3 sequences; 30% to 40% are singletons. Their specific antigens are unknown. Sequencing used cultured PBMCs, obtained from culture after CMV antigen stimulation. Receptors were obtained from a human donor in good health (CMV status not recorded). Some clones in this sample may be carry-over from other donors' samples.

There are a few counts of this clonotype. This rearrangement joins TRBV6-2 or TRBV6-3 to TRBJ2-4, with TRBD1 matching 8 bases. This CDR3 has 14 residues. CDR1 and CDR2 (germline): MNHEY, SVGEGT. V was clipped by 7 bases and J by 5 bases; unmatched bases: 7. The CDR3 is CASTKDRGENIQYF. The CDR3 DNA is TGTGCCAGCACCAAAGACAGGGGAGAAAACATTCAGTACTTC.

This clonotype occurred a few times. The chain is built from TRBV7-2 and TRBJ2-7, with 9 positions matching TRBD2. The CDR3 length is 15 residues. The ends lost 6 bases at V and 4 bases at J; junction bases unmatched: 10. Germline CDR1 reads SGHTA; CDR2 reads FQGNSA. The CDR3 loop reads CASSSRTSAIYEQYF. In nucleotides, the CDR3 is TGTGCCAGCAGTTCTAGGACTAGCGCAATTTACGAGCAGTACTTC.

The gene calls are TRBV27 and TRBJ2-5; 8 nucleotides agree with TRBD2. The CDR3 runs 16 residues. CDR1 is MNHEY and CDR2 is SMNVEV in the germline V gene (reference sequence). After removal of 4 bases from V and 2 bases from J, the junction contained 9 bases not matched to a gene. CDR3 region: CASSSLAGPEQETQYF. CDR3 DNA: TGTGCCAGCAGTTCCTTAGCGGGACCTGAACAAGAGACCCAGTACTTC.

The rearrangement links TRBV11-2 to TRBJ2-2; 13 nucleotides match TRBD2. CDR3 size: 17 residues. From germline, CDR1 is SGHAT and CDR2 FQNNGV. Trimming cost V 3 bases and J 6 bases; bases outside gene matches: 7. CDR3 loop: CASSFWTSGSGPGELFF. In nucleotides, the CDR3 is TGTGCCAGCAGCTTCTGGACTAGCGGGAGTGGTCCCGGGGAGCTGTTTTTT.

In this sample, this clonotype turned up many times. The chain employs TRBV7-2 and TRBJ2-5; D possibly corresponds to TRBD2 (6 bases). The V gene lost 5 bases and the J gene lost 5 bases, with 18 bases spanning the gap. The CDR3 has 15 amino acids. Germline V gives CDR1 SGHTA, CDR2 FQGNSA. CDR3 amino acids: CASSRDSGGGETQYF. The CDR3 nucleotides read TGTGCCAGCAGCCGCGACAGTGGGGGAGGCGAGACCCAGTACTTC.

In its sample, this clonotype was seen once. This chain uses TRBV7-9 with TRBJ2-7; 9 bases are shared with TRBD2. With 5 bases clipped from V and 3 bases from J, the junction kept 5 bases outside the gene matches. This CDR3 is built from 14 residues. CDR1 is SEHNR, CDR2 FQNEAQ, per germline (reference sequence). CDR3 sequence reads: CASSKTSGSYEQYF. As DNA, the CDR3 is TGTGCCAGCAGCAAGACTAGCGGTAGCTACGAGCAGTACTTC.

A few counts support this clonotype. The chain combines TRBV4-1 with TRBJ1-5, with no clear D. V lost 0 bases and J 11 bases, leaving 11 bases between the germline ends. The CDR3 has 13 amino acids. Germline V gene data show CDR1 as MGHRA and CDR2 as YSYEKL. The CDR3: CASSQEAETSQHF. DNA for the CDR3: TGCGCCAGCAGCCAAGAAGCTGAGACATCCCAGCATTTT.

This clonotype showed up just a few times. This chain links TRBV27 with TRBJ1-1, with TRBD1 matching over 9 bases. V shed 6 bases and J 4 bases; nucleotides not matched to a gene: 6. Per the germline V gene, CDR1 is MNHEY and CDR2 is SMNVEV (reference sequence). The CDR3 is 14 residues long. The CDR3 DNA is TGTGCCAGCAGCATCGGGACAGGGCTCACTGAAGCTTTCTTT. Its translation: CASSIGTGLTEAFF.

V gene TRBV28 combines with J gene TRBJ2-1, with TRBD2 matching over 10 bases. The ends lost 6 bases at V and 4 bases at J; junction bases unmatched: 6. This CDR3 comprises 15 residues. Germline V gives CDR1 MDHEN, CDR2 SYDVKM. In DNA, the CDR3 is TGTGCCAGCAGCTGGCCTAGCGGGAGATACAATGAGCAGTTCTTC. This encodes CASSWPSGRYNEQFF.

The chain is built from TRBV12-3 or TRBV12-4 and TRBJ1-3; the D is unclear. The V end lost 2 bases, the J end lost 0 bases, and 5 bases lay between the germline ends. There are 14 residues in the CDR3. CDR3 amino acids: CASSLPYSGNTIYF. CDR3 sequence (DNA): TGTGCCAGCAGTTTACCCTACTCTGGAAACACCATATATTTT.

There are many counts of this clonotype. This chain links TRBV7-2 with TRBJ2-2; 11 positions match TRBD2. Trimming at V came to 0 bases and at J to 6 bases, leaving 6 bases not matched to a gene. Germline V CDR1 and CDR2: SGHTA, FQGNSA. This CDR3 has 17 amino acids. The CDR3 region has the DNA TGTGCCAGCAGCTTAGCTCCCCTAGCGGGAGGCTCCGGGGAGCTGTTTTTT. It encodes CASSLAPLAGGSGELFF.

The chain recombines TRBV3-1 with TRBJ2-1, with no clear D. The CDR3 contains 11 residues. The V end was cut by 6 bases, the J end by 11 bases, with 11 bases between. Germline CDR1 and CDR2: LGHDT and YNNKEL (reference sequence). The CDR3 spells CASSRDYKQFF. The CDR3 DNA follows: TGTGCCAGCAGTCGTGATTATAAGCAGTTCTTC.

V usage is TRBV4-1 and J usage is TRBJ2-1; D remains unclear. The V and J ends lost 1 base and 6 bases respectively, with 7 bases between them. The germline V gene has CDR1 MGHRA and CDR2 YSYEKL. This CDR3 has 13 amino acids. CDR3 in DNA: TGCGCCAGCAGCCAAGTCGGATCCAATGAGCAGTTCTTC. Residues: CASSQVGSNEQFF.

The V and J genes are TRBV12-3 or TRBV12-4 and TRBJ2-2; 11 nucleotides match TRBD2. After removal of 6 bases from V and 1 base from J, the junction contained 13 bases not matched to a gene. The CDR3 length is 19 residues. The CDR3 DNA reads TGTGCCAGCAGCCGTCCCGGGACTAGCGGCTTAGGGAACACCGGGGAGCTGTTTTTT. Amino acid sequence: CASSRPGTSGLGNTGELFF.

The chain carries TRBV18 and TRBJ2-1, with D maybe TRBD1 (7 bases). CDR1 KGHSH and CDR2 LQKENI come from the germline V gene. CDR3 length: 16 residues. Trimming cost V 0 bases and J 4 bases, with 13 bases left between them. This CDR3 reads CASSPPQGGKYNEQFF. CDR3 nucleotides: TGTGCCAGCTCACCACCGCAGGGGGGAAAATACAATGAGCAGTTCTTC.

CDR3 sequence: CASSADGYEQYV. CDR3 sequence (DNA): TGTGCCAGCAGTGCAGACGGATACGAGCAGTACGTC. The V and J genes are TRBV2 and TRBJ2-7, with D unresolved. V was pared by 4 bases and J by 4 bases, with 8 bases between. Per germline, CDR1 SNHLY and CDR2 FYNNEI. The CDR3 is made up of 12 amino acids.

The chain recombines TRBV27 with TRBJ1-1; D is unclear. The length of the CDR3 is 15 residues. Germline CDR1 is MNHEY and CDR2 is SMNVEV (reference sequence). Deletions cut 3 bases from V and 5 bases from J, with 16 bases between. The CDR3 region has the DNA TGTGCCAGCAGTTTGGGTCTTGGGGAGAGAACTGAAGCTTTCTTT. Translation: CASSLGLGERTEAFF.

Many counts were recorded for this clonotype. This sequence joins TRBV7-2 and TRBJ1-2; the match to TRBD1 covers 7 bases. V was clipped by 3 bases and J by 8 bases; unmatched bases: 12. The CDR3 extends over 15 amino acids. The germline CDR1 and CDR2 sequences are SGHTA and FQGNSA. For the CDR3, the DNA is TGTGCCAGCAGCTTCGCCCGGACAGGCAGGATGGGCTACACCTTC. Encoded protein: CASSFARTGRMGYTF.

In its sample, this clonotype was seen a few times. The rearrangement joins TRBV7-2 to TRBJ1-2, with no clear D. Trimming cost V 1 base and J 4 bases, with 4 bases left between them. Germline CDR1 is SGHTA and CDR2 is FQGNSA. The CDR3 is made up of 12 amino acids. DNA for the CDR3: TGTGCCAGCAGCTTAGAATTCTATGGCTACACCTTC. Protein product: CASSLEFYGYTF.

This clonotype was seen at least ten times. V and J are TRBV6-2 or TRBV6-3 and TRBJ1-5; TRBD1 is a possible D gene (5 bases). V dropped 2 bases and J dropped 6 bases, with 14 bases sitting between them. The length of the CDR3 is 15 residues. CDR1 and CDR2 from the germline V gene are MNHEY and SVGEGT. The CDR3 loop is CASSYGASEGQPQHF. The CDR3 DNA sequence: TGTGCCAGCAGTTACGGGGCGTCGGAAGGTCAGCCCCAGCATTTT.

The V call is TRBV29-1, the J call TRBJ2-2; possibly TRBD1 for D (6 bases). V was shortened by 7 bases and J by 0 bases, with 15 bases between the two germline ends. The CDR3 has 15 residues. From germline, CDR1 is SQVTM and CDR2 ANQGSEA. The CDR3 spells CSDRTGTTNTGELFF. The CDR3 DNA reads TGCAGCGACCGAACAGGGACGACGAACACCGGGGAGCTGTTTTTT.

This clonotype was observed many times. This chain connects TRBV7-2 to TRBJ2-7, with TRBD2 as a possible D gene (5 bases). The CDR3 runs to 17 residues. V dropped 5 bases and J dropped 4 bases, with 24 bases sitting between them. Germline-derived CDR1 and CDR2 are SGHTA and FQGNSA. CDR3 residues: CASSLALDDVLGYEQYF. For the CDR3, the DNA is TGTGCCAGCAGCCTTGCACTAGATGATGTTTTGGGGTACGAGCAGTACTTC.

The V call is TRBV4-3, the J call TRBJ2-1, with 7 bases matching TRBD2. CDR3 length equals 13 residues. In germline, CDR1 is LGHNA, CDR2 YSLEER. Trimming took 0 bases from V and 11 from J; bases not matched to a gene: 4. The CDR3 nucleotides are TGCGCCAGCAGCCAAGATGGCGGGAGTAAGCAGTTCTTC. Encoded protein: CASSQDGGSKQFF.